Following are 20 T cell receptor beta chains from one sample sequenced in a study of shared clonotypes between healthy human individuals. Clones were sequenced by immunoSEQ multiplex PCR, and TCRdb holds only the in-frame ones, with some missing. Among about 2.4 million clones listed, 90% to 95% were seen once. The sequencing sample was made of naive CD4+ T cells from PBMCs. The subset was: CD45RA+ positively selected. All receptors come from a man younger than 30 in good health. Some clones in this sample may be carry-over from other donors' samples.

The V and J genes are TRBV29-1 and TRBJ2-4; 14 bases map to TRBD2. CDR1 and CDR2 (germline): SQVTM, ANQGSEA. This CDR3 is 14 amino acids long. V shed 7 bases, J shed 8 bases, and the junction held 7 bases outside the gene matches. The CDR3 DNA reads TGCAGCGCCCAAGGGACTAGCGGGAGTTACATTCAGTACTTC. As protein: CSAQGTSGSYIQYF.

This chain links TRBV28 with TRBJ2-5, with D unclear. Germline V gene sequence: CDR1 MDHEN, CDR2 SYDVKM. V lost 3 bases and J lost 5, with 16 bases in between. The CDR3 has 15 amino acids. The CDR3 here is CASSFNALLEETQYF. The CDR3 DNA reads as TGTGCCAGCAGTTTCAATGCCCTGCTCGAGGAGACCCAGTACTTC.

The chain couples TRBV5-1 to TRBJ1-5; D call uncertain. Trimming stripped 0 bases from V and 9 bases from J, with 7 bases between. The CDR3 runs 12 residues. Germline V gives CDR1 SGHRS, CDR2 YFSETQ. In DNA, the CDR3 is TGCGCCAGCAGCTTGGCCGGTGGGCCCCAGCATTTT. Translating it yields CASSLAGGPQHF.

The rearrangement links TRBV29-1 to TRBJ1-2, with 10 positions matching TRBD1. Trimming cost V 6 bases and J 4 bases; bases outside gene matches: 11. Germline CDR1 reads SQVTM; CDR2 reads ANQGSEA. The CDR3 contains 15 residues. Written as DNA, the CDR3 is TGCAGCGTCGACTTGGGACAGGGGTTGGGCTATGGCTACACCTTC. Translation: CSVDLGQGLGYGYTF.

This rearrangement joins TRBV7-3 to TRBJ2-1; 7 bases are a match to TRBD2. CDR3 length equals 15 residues. The V segment lost 5 bases and the J segment 7 bases; nucleotides outside the gene matches: 11. Germline assignment: CDR1 SGHTA and CDR2 FQGTGA. As DNA, the CDR3 is TGTGCCAGCAGCCACGGGGGGAATTCGAAGAATGAGCAGTTCTTC. Translating gives CASSHGGNSKNEQFF.

A remark on this clone: This CDR3 is also generated by other DNA sequences in the sample. This chain connects TRBV28 to TRBJ1-4; D gene ambiguous. Trimming stripped 10 bases from V and 3 bases from J, with 18 bases between. CDR3 size: 15 residues. CDR1 and CDR2 from the germline V gene are MDHEN and SYDVKM. CDR3 in amino acids: CATSGAVRANEKLFF. The CDR3, as DNA: TGTGCCACCTCGGGAGCAGTAAGAGCTAATGAAAAACTGTTTTTT.

The chain joins TRBV10-3 to TRBJ1-5; 10 nucleotides align to TRBD1. Germline lookup yields CDR1 ENHRY and CDR2 SYGVKD. The CDR3 spans 14 residues. Germline trimming cut 6 bases from V and 6 bases from J; bases unmatched to any gene: 5. CDR3 amino acids: CAIRGTGDAQPQHF. CDR3 nucleotide sequence: TGTGCCATCAGAGGGACAGGGGATGCTCAGCCCCAGCATTTT.

The sample holds a few counts of this clone. V and J are TRBV28 and TRBJ1-4; 8 bases agree with TRBD1. Germline V gene sequence: CDR1 MDHEN, CDR2 SYDVKM. CDR3 length: 15 residues. V lost 7 bases and J lost 0; bases outside the gene matches: 4. CDR3 sequence reads: CASITQGATNEKLFF. DNA of the CDR3: TGTGCCAGCATTACACAGGGGGCAACTAATGAAAAACTGTTTTTT.

The chain recombines TRBV11-2 with TRBJ2-7; D gene unclear. V lost 1 base to trimming and J lost 3 bases, with 10 bases between them. The CDR3 loop spans 14 amino acids. Germline loops: CDR1 SGHAT, CDR2 FQNNGV. The CDR3 loop reads CASSLAGGYYEQYF. CDR3 in DNA: TGTGCCAGCAGCTTAGCTGGCGGTTACTACGAGCAGTACTTC.

This chain uses TRBV18 with TRBJ2-7; 9 bases are shared with TRBD1. This CDR3 comprises 14 residues. V lost 3 bases and J lost 4; bases outside the gene matches: 4. CDR1 is KGHSH and CDR2 is LQKENI in the germline V gene. The CDR3 here is CASSPRQGEYEQYF. The CDR3 DNA follows: TGTGCCAGCTCACCGCGACAGGGGGAGTACGAGCAGTACTTC.

CDR3: CASRAGWGNYGYTF. The CDR3 DNA follows: TGTGCCAGCAGGGCGGGGTGGGGAAACTATGGCTACACCTTC. J is TRBJ1-2 and V is TRBV27, with D unresolved. The ends were cut back, 6 bases at V and 2 bases at J, with 13 bases in the middle. Germline CDR1 MNHEY, CDR2 SMNVEV (reference sequence). The CDR3 runs 14 residues.

The chain links TRBV18 to TRBJ2-2, with D perhaps matching TRBD1 (6 bases). Per the germline V gene, CDR1 is KGHSH and CDR2 is LQKENI. This CDR3 is 17 amino acids long. V was shortened by 1 base and J by 7 bases, with 19 bases between the two germline ends. Written as DNA, the CDR3 is TGTGCCAGCTCACCACTAACTAAACAGGGTCCGAGCGGGGAGCTGTTTTTT. This sequence encodes CASSPLTKQGPSGELFF.

V and J are TRBV6-5 and TRBJ2-2; D is perhaps TRBD1 (5 bases). This CDR3 is 12 amino acids long. Germline CDR1 is MNHEY and CDR2 is SVGAGI. V gave up 7 bases and J gave up 7 bases, with 10 bases separating them. The CDR3 bases are TGTGCCAGCAAGGGGTCGTACGGGGAGCTGTTTTTT. This translates into CASKGSYGELFF.

The DNA of the CDR3 is TGTGCCAGCAGCCAATTCCCGGGCCCTGAAAAACTGTTTTTT. Amino acids: CASSQFPGPEKLFF. V gene TRBV7-9 combines with J gene TRBJ1-4; D call uncertain. Germline lookup yields CDR1 SEHNR and CDR2 FQNEAQ (reference sequence). This CDR3 has 14 residues. Trimming stripped 5 bases from V and 7 bases from J, with 14 bases between.

The V and J genes are TRBV7-2 and TRBJ1-1; D unresolved. The CDR3 is 15 amino acids. V was trimmed by 4 bases and J by 0 bases, leaving 12 bases between them. Germline V gene data show CDR1 as SGHTA and CDR2 as FQGNSA. The CDR3 loop is CASSWTMNMNTEAFF. The CDR3 DNA reads as TGTGCCAGCAGCTGGACCATGAATATGAACACTGAAGCTTTCTTT.

As to this clone: Other DNA sequences in the same sample also yield this CDR3. This chain uses TRBV5-4 with TRBJ2-7; 7 positions match TRBD1. The junction had 7 bases not matched to a gene; V was cut back by 4 bases and J by 0 bases. Germline V lookup: CDR1 SGHNT, CDR2 YYREEE (reference sequence). The CDR3 length is 15 residues. CDR3 sequence: CASSSPTGSSYEQYF. The CDR3 nucleotides read TGTGCCAGCAGCAGTCCGACAGGGTCCTCCTACGAGCAGTACTTC.

The chain uses TRBV30 and TRBJ2-1; no clear D. The ends were cut back, 3 bases at V and 4 bases at J, with 19 bases in the middle. The CDR3 length is 16 residues. The germline gives CDR1 GTSNPN, CDR2 SVGIG (reference sequence). The CDR3 reads CAWRPVLGERYNEQFF. The CDR3, as DNA: TGTGCCTGGAGACCCGTCCTGGGCGAGCGTTACAATGAGCAGTTCTTC.

V and J are TRBV4-2 and TRBJ2-1, with D unresolved. CDR3 length: 16 amino acids. V was cut by 1 base and J by 0 bases, with 10 bases left in between. Looked up from germline, CDR1 is LGHNA and CDR2 is YNFKEQ. This chain's CDR3 is CASSQGLASSYNEQFF. CDR3 bases: TGTGCCAGCAGCCAAGGACTGGCTAGCTCCTACAATGAGCAGTTCTTC.

The chain uses TRBV5-4 and TRBJ2-5; a possible D gene is TRBD2 (5 bases). The germline V gene has CDR1 SGHNT and CDR2 YYREEE (reference sequence). The CDR3 has 13 residues. Trimming took off 2 bases at V and 4 bases at J, with 9 bases between the two ends. This CDR3 reads CASSLERVETQYF. Here the CDR3 DNA reads TGTGCCAGCAGCTTAGAGAGGGTAGAGACCCAGTACTTC.

The genes are TRBV30 and TRBJ1-4, with D unresolved. Germline V gene data show CDR1 as GTSNPN and CDR2 as SVGIG (reference sequence). The CDR3 is made up of 12 amino acids. Trimming took 7 bases from V and 6 from J, leaving 12 bases between them. In DNA form, the CDR3 reads TGTGCCTCGAACCGGCTATATGAAAAACTGTTTTTT. Its protein is CASNRLYEKLFF.